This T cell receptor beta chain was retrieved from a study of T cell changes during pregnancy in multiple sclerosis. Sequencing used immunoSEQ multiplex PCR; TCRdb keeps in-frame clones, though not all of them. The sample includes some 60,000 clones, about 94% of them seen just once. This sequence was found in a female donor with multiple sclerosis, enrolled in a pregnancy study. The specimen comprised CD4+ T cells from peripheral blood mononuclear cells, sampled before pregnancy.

CDR3 protein: CASSKAPGYYEQYF. The CDR3 region has the DNA TGTGCCAGCAGCAAAGCCCCAGGTTACTACGAGCAGTACTTC. This rearrangement joins TRBV21-1 to TRBJ2-7; TRBD1 is taken as the D call from the table, unchecked against the DNA. TRBV21-1 counts as a pseudogene. CDR3 length: 14 amino acids.